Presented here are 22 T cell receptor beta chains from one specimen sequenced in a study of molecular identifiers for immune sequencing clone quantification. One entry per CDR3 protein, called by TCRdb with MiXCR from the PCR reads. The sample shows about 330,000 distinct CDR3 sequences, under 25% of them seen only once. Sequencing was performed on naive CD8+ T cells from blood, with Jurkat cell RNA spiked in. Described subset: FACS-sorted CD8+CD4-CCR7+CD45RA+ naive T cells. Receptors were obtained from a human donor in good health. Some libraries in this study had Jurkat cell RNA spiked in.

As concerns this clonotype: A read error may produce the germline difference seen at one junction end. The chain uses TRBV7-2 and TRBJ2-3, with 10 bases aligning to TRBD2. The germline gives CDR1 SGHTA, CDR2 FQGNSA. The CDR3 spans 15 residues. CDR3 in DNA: TGTGCCAGCGGCTTACAGCGGGGGGGCCCAGCTACGCAGTATTTT. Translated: CASGLQRGGPATQYF.

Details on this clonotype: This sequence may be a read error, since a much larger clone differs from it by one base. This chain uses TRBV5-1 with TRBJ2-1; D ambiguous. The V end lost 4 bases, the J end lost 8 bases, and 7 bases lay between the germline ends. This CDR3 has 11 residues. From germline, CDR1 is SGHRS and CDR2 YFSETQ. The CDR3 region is CASSMSDEQFF. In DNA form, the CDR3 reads TGCGCCAGCAGCATGTCCGATGAGCAGTTCTTC.

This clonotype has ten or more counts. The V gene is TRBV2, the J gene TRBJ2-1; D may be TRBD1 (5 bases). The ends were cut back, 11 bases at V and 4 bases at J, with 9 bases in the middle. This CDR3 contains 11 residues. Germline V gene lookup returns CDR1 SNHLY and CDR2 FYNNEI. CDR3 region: CAGRGYNEQFF. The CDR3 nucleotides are TGTGCCGGAAGGGGTTACAATGAGCAGTTCTTC.

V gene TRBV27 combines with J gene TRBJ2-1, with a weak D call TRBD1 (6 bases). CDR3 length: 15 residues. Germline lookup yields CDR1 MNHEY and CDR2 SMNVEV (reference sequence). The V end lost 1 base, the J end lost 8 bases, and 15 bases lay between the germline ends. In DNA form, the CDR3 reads TGTGCCAGCAGTTTATTTACAGGGCGTTTCGATGAGCAGTTCTTC. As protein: CASSLFTGRFDEQFF.

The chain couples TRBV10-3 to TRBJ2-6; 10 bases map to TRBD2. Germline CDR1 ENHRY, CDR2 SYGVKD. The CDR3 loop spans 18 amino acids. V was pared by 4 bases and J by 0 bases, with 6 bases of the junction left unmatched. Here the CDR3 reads CAISGPAGGPSGANVLTF. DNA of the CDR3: TGTGCCATCAGTGGCCCAGCGGGAGGGCCCTCTGGGGCCAACGTCCTGACTTTC.

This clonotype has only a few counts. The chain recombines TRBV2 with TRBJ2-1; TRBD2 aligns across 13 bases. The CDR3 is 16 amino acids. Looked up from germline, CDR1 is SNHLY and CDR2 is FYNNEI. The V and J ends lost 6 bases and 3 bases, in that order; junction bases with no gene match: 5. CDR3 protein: CASRWTSGGLYNEQFF. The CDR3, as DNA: TGTGCCAGCAGGTGGACTAGCGGGGGTCTCTACAATGAGCAGTTCTTC.

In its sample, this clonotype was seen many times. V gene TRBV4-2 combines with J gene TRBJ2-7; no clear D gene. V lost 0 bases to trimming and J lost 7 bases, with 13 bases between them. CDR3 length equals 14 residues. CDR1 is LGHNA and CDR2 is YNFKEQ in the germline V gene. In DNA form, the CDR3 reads TGTGCCAGCAGCCAAGATCGTGCTCCCCAGGAGCAGTACTTC. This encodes CASSQDRAPQEQYF.

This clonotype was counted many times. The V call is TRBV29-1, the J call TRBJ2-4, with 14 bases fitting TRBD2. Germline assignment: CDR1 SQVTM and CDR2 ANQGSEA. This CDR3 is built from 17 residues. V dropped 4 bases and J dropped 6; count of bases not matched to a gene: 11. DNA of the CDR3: TGCAGCGTTGTGGACAGACTAGCGGGAGGGCCAATAAACATTCAGTACTTC. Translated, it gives CSVVDRLAGGPINIQYF.

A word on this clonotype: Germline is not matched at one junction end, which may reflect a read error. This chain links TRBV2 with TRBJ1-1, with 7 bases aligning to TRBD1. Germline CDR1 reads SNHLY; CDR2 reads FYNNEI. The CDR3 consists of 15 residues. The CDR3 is CASSEVSRGNTEVFF. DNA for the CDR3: TGTGCCAGCAGTGAAGTTAGCAGGGGGAACACTGAAGTTTTCTTT.

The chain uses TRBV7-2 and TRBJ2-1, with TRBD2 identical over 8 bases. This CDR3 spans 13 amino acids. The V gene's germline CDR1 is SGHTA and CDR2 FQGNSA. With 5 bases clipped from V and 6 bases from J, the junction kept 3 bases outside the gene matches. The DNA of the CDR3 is TGTGCCAGCAGCGATGGGACTAGCAATGAGCAGTTCTTC. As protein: CASSDGTSNEQFF.

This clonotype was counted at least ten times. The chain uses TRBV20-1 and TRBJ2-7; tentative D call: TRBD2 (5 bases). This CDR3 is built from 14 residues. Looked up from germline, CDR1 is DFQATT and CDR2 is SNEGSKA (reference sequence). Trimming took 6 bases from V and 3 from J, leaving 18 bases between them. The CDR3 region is CSAISEEAVYEQYF. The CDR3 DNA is TGCAGTGCCATTAGCGAAGAGGCGGTCTACGAGCAGTACTTC.

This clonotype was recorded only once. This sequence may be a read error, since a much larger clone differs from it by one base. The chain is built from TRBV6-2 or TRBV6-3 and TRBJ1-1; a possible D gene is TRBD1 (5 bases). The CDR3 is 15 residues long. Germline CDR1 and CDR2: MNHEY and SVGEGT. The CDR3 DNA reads TGTGCCAGCAGTTACGCGGGGACGGCTGGCACTGAAGCTTCCTTT. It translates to CASSYAGTAGTEASF.

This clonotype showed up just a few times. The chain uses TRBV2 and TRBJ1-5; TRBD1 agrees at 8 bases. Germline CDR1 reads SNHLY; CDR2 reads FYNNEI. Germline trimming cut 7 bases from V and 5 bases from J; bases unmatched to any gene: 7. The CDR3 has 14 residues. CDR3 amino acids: CASKGAGGHQPQHF. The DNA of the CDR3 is TGTGCCAGCAAGGGAGCAGGGGGCCATCAGCCCCAGCATTTT.

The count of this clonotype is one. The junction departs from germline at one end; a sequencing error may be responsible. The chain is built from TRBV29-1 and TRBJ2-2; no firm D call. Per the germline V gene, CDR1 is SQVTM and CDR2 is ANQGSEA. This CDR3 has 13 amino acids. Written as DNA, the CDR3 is TGCGGCGTTGAAGAAGTTAACACCGGGGAGCTGTTTTTT. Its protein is CGVEEVNTGELFF.

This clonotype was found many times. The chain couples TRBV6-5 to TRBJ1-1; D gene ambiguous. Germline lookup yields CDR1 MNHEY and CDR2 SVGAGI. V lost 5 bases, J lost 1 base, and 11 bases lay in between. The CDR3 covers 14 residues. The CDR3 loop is CASSLRGENTEAFF. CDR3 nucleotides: TGTGCCAGCAGTCTACGCGGGGAGAACACTGAAGCTTTCTTT.

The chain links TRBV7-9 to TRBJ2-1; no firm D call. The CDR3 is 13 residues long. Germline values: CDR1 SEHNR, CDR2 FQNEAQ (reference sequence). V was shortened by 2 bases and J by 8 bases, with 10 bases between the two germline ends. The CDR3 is CASSLFLAYEQFF. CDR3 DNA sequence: TGTGCCAGCAGCTTATTTTTAGCCTATGAGCAGTTCTTC.

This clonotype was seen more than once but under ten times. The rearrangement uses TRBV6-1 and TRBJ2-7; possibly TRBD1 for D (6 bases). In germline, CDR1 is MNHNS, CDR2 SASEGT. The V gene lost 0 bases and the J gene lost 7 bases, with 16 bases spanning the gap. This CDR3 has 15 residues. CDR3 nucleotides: TGTGCCAGCAGTGAAGCGCCCCTGGCCACAGGGGAGCAGTACTTC. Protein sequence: CASSEAPLATGEQYF.

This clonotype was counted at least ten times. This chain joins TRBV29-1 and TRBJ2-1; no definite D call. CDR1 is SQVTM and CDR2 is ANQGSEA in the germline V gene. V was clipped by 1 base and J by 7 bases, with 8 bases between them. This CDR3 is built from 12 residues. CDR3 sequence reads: CSVEVQGNEQFF. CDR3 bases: TGCAGCGTTGAAGTCCAAGGGAATGAGCAGTTCTTC.

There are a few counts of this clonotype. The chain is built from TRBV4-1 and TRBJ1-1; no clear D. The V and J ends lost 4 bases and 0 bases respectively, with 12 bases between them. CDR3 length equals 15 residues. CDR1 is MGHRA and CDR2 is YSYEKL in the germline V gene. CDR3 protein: CASSPLGSVNTEAFF. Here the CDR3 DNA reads TGCGCCAGCAGCCCCCTGGGCAGCGTGAACACTGAAGCTTTCTTT.

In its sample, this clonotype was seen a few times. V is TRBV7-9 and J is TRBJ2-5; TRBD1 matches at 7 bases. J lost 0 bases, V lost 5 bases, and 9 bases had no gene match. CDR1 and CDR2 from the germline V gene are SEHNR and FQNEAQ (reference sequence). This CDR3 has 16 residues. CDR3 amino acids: CASSPRTGLYQETQYF. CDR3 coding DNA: TGTGCCAGCAGCCCGCGGACAGGTTTATACCAAGAGACCCAGTACTTC.

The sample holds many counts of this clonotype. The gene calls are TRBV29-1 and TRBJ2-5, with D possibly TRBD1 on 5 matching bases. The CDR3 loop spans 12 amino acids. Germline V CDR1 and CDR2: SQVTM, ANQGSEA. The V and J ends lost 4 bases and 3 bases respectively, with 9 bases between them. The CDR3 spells CSVVGLEETQYF. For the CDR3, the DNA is TGCAGCGTTGTGGGGCTAGAAGAGACCCAGTACTTC.

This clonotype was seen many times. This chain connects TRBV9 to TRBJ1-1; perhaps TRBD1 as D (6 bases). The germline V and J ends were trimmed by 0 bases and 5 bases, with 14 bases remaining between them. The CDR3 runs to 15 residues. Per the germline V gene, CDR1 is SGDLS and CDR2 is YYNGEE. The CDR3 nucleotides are TGTGCCAGCAGCGTAGGAGCTGATCAGGGGACTGAAGCTTTCTTT. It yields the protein CASSVGADQGTEAFF.